These 29 T cell receptor beta chains were sequenced from one sample in a study of blood T cell repertoires in COVID-19. Sequencing was performed with immunoSEQ multiplex PCR; in TCRdb, only in-frame clones are kept and a portion is missing. The profile covers fewer than 250,000 clones, with about 83% appearing a single time and more than 5.5% taken by the ten largest. Sequencing input: peripheral blood. The receptors here all came from a human donor in a cohort sampled during active COVID-19.

The chain combines TRBV6-5 with TRBJ1-4; possible D gene TRBD1, 6 bases. The germline V and J ends were trimmed by 6 bases and 8 bases, with 19 bases remaining between them. Germline V gene sequence: CDR1 MNHEY, CDR2 SVGAGI. This CDR3 has 15 residues. The CDR3 nucleotides are TGTGCCAGCAGGCGAGGCGGCGGGGGCGAAGAAAAACTGTTTTTT. Translating gives CASRRGGGGEEKLFF.

Comments on this clone: Other nucleotide sequences from this sample produce the same CDR3. The CDR3 sequence: CASSYSRGSYEQYF. In DNA, the CDR3 is TGTGCCAGCAGTTACTCCCGCGGGAGCTACGAGCAGTACTTC. The rearrangement links TRBV6-6 to TRBJ2-7, with TRBD2 identical over 7 bases. The CDR3 extends over 14 amino acids. Germline loops: CDR1 MNHNY, CDR2 SVGAGI (reference sequence). V shed 0 bases, J shed 3 bases, and the junction held 2 bases outside the gene matches.

This clone showed up just a few times. J is TRBJ1-2 and V is TRBV5-8; D is ambiguous. The CDR3 totals 13 residues. Looked up from germline, CDR1 is SGHTS and CDR2 is YDEGEE. The germline V and J ends were trimmed by 0 bases and 7 bases, with 10 bases remaining between them. CDR3 in amino acids: CASSLGPIGGYTF. The CDR3 DNA sequence: TGTGCCAGCAGCTTGGGTCCGATCGGTGGCTACACCTTC.

The chain is built from TRBV4-1 and TRBJ2-7, with D hard to call. V was cut by 0 bases and J by 1 base, with 13 bases left in between. There are 16 residues in the CDR3. CDR1 and CDR2 (germline): MGHRA, YSYEKL. This chain's CDR3 is CASSQDYRGLSYEQYF. CDR3 coding DNA: TGCGCCAGCAGCCAAGACTATCGAGGTCTTTCCTACGAGCAGTACTTC.

This chain joins TRBV2 and TRBJ2-1, with 7 nucleotides matching TRBD2. Germline V gene sequence: CDR1 SNHLY, CDR2 FYNNEI. J was trimmed by 0 bases and V by 6 bases; bases with no gene match: 5. The CDR3 has 15 residues. The CDR3 spells CASSSGGRSYNEQFF. The CDR3 nucleotides are TGTGCCAGCAGCTCGGGGGGTCGCTCCTACAATGAGCAGTTCTTC. Filled out from reference TRBV2 and TRBJ2-1, the complete variable domain reads EPEVTQTPSHQVTQMGQEVILRCVPISNHLYFYWYRQILGQKVEFLVSFYNNEISEKSEIFDDQFSVERPDGSNFTLKIRSTKLEDSAMYFCASSSGGRSYNEQFFGPGTRLTVL.

This chain connects TRBV30 to TRBJ1-5, with 10 bases lining up with TRBD1. The length of the CDR3 is 15 residues. Germline V gene lookup returns CDR1 GTSNPN and CDR2 SVGIG (reference sequence). V trimming: 4 bases; J trimming: 5 bases; junction bases outside the gene matches: 8. As DNA, the CDR3 is TGTGCCTGGACGGGGGACGGGACAGGGGATCAGCCCCAGCATTTT. This gives the protein CAWTGDGTGDQPQHF.

This clone was observed a few times. Other DNA sequences of this sample code for an identical CDR3. The chain employs TRBV11-2 and TRBJ2-7, with 8 nucleotides matching TRBD2. This CDR3 is built from 16 residues. V was pared by 6 bases and J by 0 bases, with 10 bases of the junction left unmatched. Germline CDR1 SGHAT, CDR2 FQNNGV. The CDR3 nucleotides are TGTGCCAGCAGTCGAAGGACCAGCGGGAGCTCCTACGAGCAGTACTTC. It translates to CASSRRTSGSSYEQYF.

The CDR3 is CASSSARTGELFF. The CDR3 nucleotides are TGTGCCAGTAGCTCGGCGCGGACCGGGGAGCTGTTTTTT. The chain couples TRBV19 to TRBJ2-2; D remains unclear. CDR3 size: 13 residues. V shed 6 bases and J shed 5 bases, with 10 bases lying between them. Germline values: CDR1 LNHDA, CDR2 SQIVND (reference sequence). Drawing the rest from reference TRBV19 and TRBJ2-2, the complete variable domain is DGGITQSPKYLFRKEGQNVTLSCEQNLNHDAMYWYRQDPGQGLRLIYYSQIVNDFQKGDIAEGYSVSREKKESFPLTVTSAQKNPTAFYLCASSSARTGELFFGEGSRLTVL.

The chain couples TRBV4-1 to TRBJ2-5; possible D gene TRBD1, 8 bases. With 0 bases removed from V and 4 bases from J, the gap between germline ends came to 18 bases. CDR3 length equals 17 residues. Germline CDR1 is MGHRA and CDR2 is YSYEKL. DNA for the CDR3: TGCGCCAGCAGCCAAGAATGGAACAGGGGGGGAGGAGAGACCCAGTACTTC. Its protein is CASSQEWNRGGGETQYF.

This clone has more than one count but fewer than ten. The chain recombines TRBV6-5 with TRBJ1-2; D call uncertain. Germline CDR1 MNHEY, CDR2 SVGAGI. The length of the CDR3 is 15 residues. The V end was cut by 6 bases, the J end by 5 bases, with 19 bases between. CDR3 sequence: CASSPERTGGYGYTF. The CDR3 coding sequence is TGTGCCAGCAGCCCAGAACGAACCGGCGGTTATGGCTACACCTTC.

The rearrangement links TRBV7-9 to TRBJ1-5; no firm D call. Germline V gene lookup returns CDR1 SEHNR and CDR2 FQNEAQ (reference sequence). The CDR3 loop spans 15 amino acids. V lost 1 base and J lost 5, with 12 bases in between. CDR3 protein: CASSLEAGPYQPQHF. In DNA form, the CDR3 reads TGTGCCAGCAGCTTAGAGGCAGGCCCCTATCAGCCCCAGCATTTT.

J is TRBJ2-2 and V is TRBV28; weak D call: TRBD1 (6 bases). The germline V and J ends were trimmed by 6 bases and 1 base, with 6 bases remaining between them. Germline V lookup: CDR1 MDHEN, CDR2 SYDVKM. The CDR3 totals 13 residues. CDR3 in DNA: TGTGCCAGCAGGACAGGGAACACCGGGGAGCTGTTTTTT. Translated, it gives CASRTGNTGELFF. Complete variable domain (other parts from reference TRBV28 and TRBJ2-2): DVKVTQSSRYLVKRTGEKVFLECVQDMDHENMFWYRQDPGLGLRLIYFSYDVKMKEKGDIPEGYSVSREKKERFSLILESASTNQTSMYLCASRTGNTGELFFGEGSRLTVL.

The chain employs TRBV7-2 and TRBJ1-4; maybe TRBD1 (6 bases). The CDR3 covers 17 residues. Germline loops: CDR1 SGHTA, CDR2 FQGNSA. V was cut by 3 bases and J by 4 bases, with 18 bases left in between. The CDR3 is CASSLDGQTRLNEKLFF. The CDR3 coding sequence is TGTGCCAGCAGCTTGGACGGACAGACCCGCCTTAATGAAAAACTGTTTTTT.

This clone has a single count. The rearrangement joins TRBV10-1 to TRBJ1-6, with D perhaps TRBD1 (6 bases). CDR3 length: 13 residues. The V end lost 7 bases, the J end lost 7 bases, and 11 bases lay between the germline ends. Germline V gene sequence: CDR1 WNHNN, CDR2 SYGVQD (reference sequence). In DNA, the CDR3 is TGCGCCAGCAAGGACAGCTTAAATTCACCCCTCCACTTT. It encodes CASKDSLNSPLHF.

In DNA, the CDR3 is TGTGCCAGCAGCCTGAACAGGGCCGACCAAGAGACCCAGTACTTC. This codes for CASSLNRADQETQYF. The V call is TRBV5-8, the J call TRBJ2-5; D possibly corresponds to TRBD1 (6 bases). The ends were cut back, 4 bases at V and 0 bases at J, with 13 bases in the middle. The CDR3 is 15 amino acids. From germline, CDR1 is SGHTS and CDR2 YDEGEE.

The chain is built from TRBV4-1 and TRBJ2-3; 13 nucleotides align to TRBD2. Germline assignment: CDR1 MGHRA and CDR2 YSYEKL. The CDR3 length is 17 residues. V shed 4 bases and J 5 bases; nucleotides not matched to a gene: 9. In nucleotides, the CDR3 is TGCGCCAGCAGCCGGAAGACTAGCGGGAGGCAAGTAGATACGCAGTATTTT. Its translation is CASSRKTSGRQVDTQYF.

The rearrangement uses TRBV7-9 and TRBJ2-7, with TRBD2 identical over 10 bases. Trimming at V came to 0 bases and at J to 6 bases, leaving 8 bases not matched to a gene. Germline V gives CDR1 SEHNR, CDR2 FQNEAQ (reference sequence). The length of the CDR3 is 16 residues. As DNA, the CDR3 is TGTGCCAGCAGCTTAGCGCTCCCTAGCGGGAGTAGCGAGCAGTACTTC. Translated: CASSLALPSGSSEQYF.

The table lists this clone with a count of one. The chain has TRBV5-1 and TRBJ2-7; D is unresolved. Germline V gives CDR1 SGHRS, CDR2 YFSETQ. V was clipped by 0 bases and J by 0 bases, with 7 bases between them. The CDR3 extends over 14 amino acids. CDR3 bases: TGCGCCAGCAGCTTGGGACTGAACTCCTACGAGCAGTACTTC. It specifies CASSLGLNSYEQYF.

This clone appeared once. This chain connects TRBV7-6 to TRBJ2-7; TRBD2 matches at 13 bases. CDR1 is SGHVS, CDR2 FNYEAQ, per germline. The junction had 17 bases not matched to a gene; V was cut back by 3 bases and J by 9 bases. The CDR3 has 18 residues. CDR3: CASSLLDPGLAGTSLQYF. CDR3 DNA: TGTGCCAGCAGCTTGCTCGATCCGGGACTAGCGGGAACAAGTTTGCAGTACTTC. The entire variable domain, with the rest obtained from reference TRBV7-6 and TRBJ2-7, is as follows: GAGVSQSPRYKVTKRGQDVALRCDPISGHVSLYWYRQALGQGPEFLTYFNYEAQQDKSGLPNDRFSAERPEGSISTLTIQRTEQRDSAMYRCASSLLDPGLAGTSLQYFGPGTRLTVT.

This clone was seen just once. This chain joins TRBV6-5 and TRBJ2-5; D is unclear. Trimming took 6 bases from V and 5 from J, leaving 13 bases between them. CDR1 is MNHEY and CDR2 is SVGAGI in the germline V gene. There are 13 residues in the CDR3. The CDR3 protein is CASRYLGFETQYF. CDR3 DNA sequence: TGTGCCAGCAGATACCTCGGGTTCGAGACCCAGTACTTC.

This clone has only a few counts. V and J are TRBV3-1 (or the pseudogene TRBV3-2) and TRBJ2-1, with TRBD2 as a possible D gene (7 bases). This CDR3 spans 15 amino acids. V was cut by 6 bases and J by 9 bases, with 21 bases left in between. The germline CDR1 and CDR2 sequences are LGHDT and YNNKEL (reference sequence). The CDR3 loop reads CASSPRGAGAGEQFF. Written as DNA, the CDR3 is TGTGCCAGCAGTCCCCGGGGGGCGGGAGCCGGTGAGCAGTTCTTC.

V gene TRBV6-5 combines with J gene TRBJ1-2; D is undetermined. Germline V gene sequence: CDR1 MNHEY, CDR2 SVGAGI. The V and J ends lost 7 bases and 2 bases respectively, with 14 bases between them. This CDR3 contains 14 residues. The CDR3 DNA sequence: TGTGCCAGCAAAGTAAGTTCAGTGAACTATGGCTACACCTTC. Amino acid sequence: CASKVSSVNYGYTF.

This chain links TRBV5-4 with TRBJ1-2, with D possibly TRBD1 on 6 matching bases. The V gene lost 3 bases and the J gene lost 8 bases, with 14 bases spanning the gap. The CDR3 has 13 amino acids. Germline V lookup: CDR1 SGHNT, CDR2 YYREEE (reference sequence). CDR3 amino acids: CASSSRDIRGYTF. For the CDR3, the DNA is TGTGCCAGCAGCTCCCGGGACATACGGGGCTACACCTTC.

This chain uses TRBV2 with TRBJ1-5; 7 bases are shared with TRBD1. The CDR3 is 15 residues long. With 6 bases clipped from V and 0 bases from J, the junction kept 5 bases outside the gene matches. CDR1 and CDR2 (germline): SNHLY, FYNNEI. The CDR3 DNA is TGTGCCAGCAGCCGGGACAGAGATAGCAATCAGCCCCAGCATTTT. It codes for CASSRDRDSNQPQHF.

The chain carries TRBV25-1 and TRBJ1-4, with TRBD1 matching 8 bases. The CDR3 is 15 residues long. V gave up 3 bases and J gave up 10 bases; unmatched junction bases: 10. Germline lookup yields CDR1 MGHDK and CDR2 SYGVNS. The CDR3 is CASSEPGTGLGKLFF. CDR3 sequence (DNA): TGTGCCAGCAGTGAGCCTGGGACAGGCCTCGGAAAACTGTTTTTT.

The chain recombines TRBV30 with TRBJ2-1, with D tentatively TRBD2 (6 bases). There are 14 residues in the CDR3. V lost 1 base and J 8 bases, leaving 15 bases between the germline ends. Germline loops: CDR1 GTSNPN, CDR2 SVGIG (reference sequence). This CDR3 reads CAWSAGLLAHEQFF. The CDR3 region has the DNA TGTGCCTGGAGTGCAGGACTACTGGCCCATGAGCAGTTCTTC.

The CDR3 nucleotides read TGTGCCAGCTCACCAGGGTCTGACAGGGGGCAAGGCTACACCTTC. Protein: CASSPGSDRGQGYTF. The rearrangement joins TRBV18 to TRBJ1-2; 10 bases map to TRBD1. Germline loops: CDR1 KGHSH, CDR2 LQKENI. After removal of 2 bases from V and 8 bases from J, the junction contained 8 bases not matched to a gene. This CDR3 region has 15 residues. Combining the CDR3 with reference TRBV18 and TRBJ1-2 gives the whole variable domain NAGVMQNPRHLVRRRGQEARLRCSPMKGHSHVYWYRQLPEEGLKFMVYLQKENIIDESGMPKERFSAEFPKEGPSILRIQQVVRGDSAAYFCASSPGSDRGQGYTFGSGTRLTVV.

This sequence joins TRBV19 and TRBJ2-1; 15 bases line up with TRBD2. After removal of 7 bases from V and 7 bases from J, the junction contained 11 bases not matched to a gene. The CDR3 contains 17 residues. CDR1 LNHDA and CDR2 SQIVND come from the germline V gene (reference sequence). The CDR3 spells CASIHSTGTSGRNEQFF. CDR3 DNA sequence: TGTGCCAGTATACACTCAACCGGGACTAGCGGGAGGAATGAGCAGTTCTTC.

For the CDR3, the DNA is TGTGCCAGCAGTCGACTAGTGGCCAGGACCGGGGAGCTGTTTTTT. Its translation is CASSRLVARTGELFF. The V and J genes are TRBV6-5 and TRBJ2-2; possible D gene TRBD2, 6 bases. The CDR3 contains 15 residues. V was cut by 5 bases and J by 5 bases, with 15 bases left in between. The germline CDR1 and CDR2 sequences are MNHEY and SVGAGI.